These 10 T cell receptor beta chains came from one sample sequenced in a study of cytomegalovirus exposure and HLA in healthy donors. Primers for the PCR totalled 60 Vbeta and 13 Jbeta. Method: immunoSEQ multiplex PCR; TCRdb's copy keeps in-frame clones and lacks some. The sample lists 120,000 to 150,000 clones, 60% to 80% occurring once. Sequencing used PBMCs. The receptors originated from a woman in her thirties or forties in good health and CMV-seropositive.

This chain uses TRBV2 with TRBJ1-1, with TRBD1 matching over 8 bases. J lost 5 bases, V lost 5 bases, and 7 bases had no gene match. The germline V gene encodes CDR1 SNHLY and CDR2 FYNNEI. This CDR3 has 14 residues. CDR3 residues: CASSNGQGKTEAFF. The CDR3 nucleotides are TGTGCCAGCAGTAACGGACAGGGTAAGACTGAAGCTTTCTTT.

The gene calls are TRBV25-1 and TRBJ2-4; 7 bases line up with TRBD2. Germline CDR1 and CDR2: MGHDK and SYGVNS. V lost 0 bases to trimming and J lost 9 bases; unmatched junction nucleotides: 8. The CDR3 runs to 15 residues. CDR3 bases: TGTGCCAGCAGTGAATACTCTAGCGGTGGGGGCATTCAGTACTTC. Translation gives CASSEYSSGGGIQYF.

V is TRBV19 and J is TRBJ1-6, with 9 bases matching TRBD1. Unmatched junction bases numbered 5, after V lost 3 bases and J lost 8 bases. CDR3 length: 15 amino acids. Germline lookup yields CDR1 LNHDA and CDR2 SQIVND (reference sequence). CDR3: CASSIFWTGDSPLHF. For the CDR3, the DNA is TGTGCCAGTAGTATCTTTTGGACAGGGGATTCACCCCTCCACTTT.

This clone was counted a single time. The rearrangement links TRBV4-2 to TRBJ2-1; weak D call: TRBD1 (6 bases). With 4 bases removed from V and 7 bases from J, the gap between germline ends came to 8 bases. Germline V CDR1 and CDR2: LGHNA, YNFKEQ. The CDR3 runs to 12 residues. The DNA for the CDR3 is TGTGCCAGCAGCCCACAGGGAAATGAGCAGTTCTTC. Its translation is CASSPQGNEQFF.

The J gene is TRBJ2-5, the V gene TRBV7-9, with a possible D match to TRBD1 (5 bases). The V and J ends lost 1 base and 1 base respectively, with 7 bases between them. The CDR3 length is 14 residues. The germline V gene encodes CDR1 SEHNR and CDR2 FQNEAQ (reference sequence). Here the CDR3 DNA reads TGTGCCAGCAGCTTAGGGCAGGGCCAAGAGACCCAGTACTTC. Translation gives CASSLGQGQETQYF.

The sample holds a few counts of this clone. The chain is built from TRBV10-2 and TRBJ1-5; TRBD1 is a possible D gene (6 bases). V was cut by 7 bases and J by 0 bases, with 13 bases left in between. Per germline, CDR1 WSHSY and CDR2 SAAADI. The CDR3 runs to 15 residues. The CDR3 sequence: CASMVGQHSNQPQHF. In nucleotides, the CDR3 is TGCGCCAGCATGGTAGGACAGCATAGCAATCAGCCCCAGCATTTT.

The CDR3 DNA is TGTGCCAGCAGCCGACCGGGTAGCCCCTACAATGAGCAGTTCTTC. It encodes CASSRPGSPYNEQFF. The J gene is TRBJ2-1, the V gene TRBV6-5; unclear D gene. Germline V lookup: CDR1 MNHEY, CDR2 SVGAGI. This CDR3 is 15 amino acids long. V lost 6 bases, J lost 2 bases, and 14 bases lay in between.

This clone has more than one count but fewer than ten. The chain carries TRBV9 and TRBJ2-7; 10 bases agree with TRBD2. Looked up from germline, CDR1 is SGDLS and CDR2 is YYNGEE. V was clipped by 4 bases and J by 1 base; unmatched bases: 17. This CDR3 is built from 19 residues. This CDR3 is CASSSSGGANFDRSYEQYF. The CDR3, as DNA: TGTGCCAGCAGCTCCAGCGGGGGGGCCAATTTTGATCGGTCCTACGAGCAGTACTTC.

The genes are TRBV4-1 and TRBJ2-1; 14 positions match TRBD2. CDR3 length equals 17 residues. Germline values: CDR1 MGHRA, CDR2 YSYEKL. V was pared by 2 bases and J by 7 bases, with 7 bases of the junction left unmatched. The CDR3 region is CASSQPRLAGGRNEQFF. CDR3 coding DNA: TGCGCCAGCAGCCAACCAAGACTAGCGGGGGGGCGGAATGAGCAGTTCTTC.

The chain combines TRBV6-6 with TRBJ2-1; 7 nucleotides match TRBD1. Germline V gives CDR1 MNHNY, CDR2 SVGAGI (reference sequence). Trimming at V came to 5 bases and at J to 6 bases, leaving 4 bases not matched to a gene. The CDR3 loop spans 13 amino acids. The CDR3: CASSDPGGNEQFF. The CDR3 DNA reads as TGTGCCAGCAGTGACCCAGGGGGCAATGAGCAGTTCTTC.